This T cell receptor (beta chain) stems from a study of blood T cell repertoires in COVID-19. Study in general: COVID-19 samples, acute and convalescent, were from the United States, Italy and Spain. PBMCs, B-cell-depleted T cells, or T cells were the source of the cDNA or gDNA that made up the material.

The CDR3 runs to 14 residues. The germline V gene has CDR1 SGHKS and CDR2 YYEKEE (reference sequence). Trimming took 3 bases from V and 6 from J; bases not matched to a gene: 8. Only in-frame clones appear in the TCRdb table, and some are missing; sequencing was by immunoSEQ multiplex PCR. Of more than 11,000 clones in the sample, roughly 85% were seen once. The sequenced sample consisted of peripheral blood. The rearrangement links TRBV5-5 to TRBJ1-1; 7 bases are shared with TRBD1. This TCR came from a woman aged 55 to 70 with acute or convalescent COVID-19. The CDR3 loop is CASSWRGQGAEAFF. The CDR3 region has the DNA TGTGCCAGCAGCTGGAGGGGGCAGGGGGCTGAAGCTTTCTTT.